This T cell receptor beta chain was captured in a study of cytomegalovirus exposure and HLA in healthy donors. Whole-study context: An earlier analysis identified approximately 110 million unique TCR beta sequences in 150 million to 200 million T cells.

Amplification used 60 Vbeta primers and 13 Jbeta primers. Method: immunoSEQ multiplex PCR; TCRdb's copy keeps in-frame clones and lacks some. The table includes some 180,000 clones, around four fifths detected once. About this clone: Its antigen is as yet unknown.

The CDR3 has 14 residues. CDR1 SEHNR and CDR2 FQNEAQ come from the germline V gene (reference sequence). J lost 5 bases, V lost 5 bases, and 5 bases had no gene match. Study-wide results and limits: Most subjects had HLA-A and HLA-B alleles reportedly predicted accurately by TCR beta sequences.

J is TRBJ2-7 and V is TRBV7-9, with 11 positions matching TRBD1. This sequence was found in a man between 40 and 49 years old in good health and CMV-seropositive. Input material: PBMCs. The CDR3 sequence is CASSLGQGADEQYF. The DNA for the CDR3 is TGTGCCAGCAGCCTCGGACAGGGGGCCGACGAGCAGTACTTC.